These 14 T cell receptor beta chains were sequenced from one sample in a study of T cells in localized non-small cell lung cancer. Profiled with immunoSEQ multiplex PCR; TCRdb holds only in-frame clones, not every one. The sample has 14,000 to 15,000 clones, 85% to 90% seen once; the top ten hold around 4.2%. Sequenced here: peripheral blood, sampled before any cancer treatment. Source of these receptors: a woman aged 40-69 years with stage I lung adenocarcinoma.

The chain has TRBV5-1 and TRBJ2-3, with 7 bases aligning to TRBD2. V was pared by 5 bases and J by 6 bases, with 9 bases of the junction left unmatched. Per germline, CDR1 SGHRS and CDR2 YFSETQ. The CDR3 has 14 amino acids. The CDR3 loop is CASSASGGGDTQYF. The CDR3 DNA follows: TGCGCCAGCAGTGCTAGCGGAGGAGGGGATACGCAGTATTTT.

This chain connects TRBV28 to TRBJ2-4; 10 bases are shared with TRBD1. Germline V CDR1 and CDR2: MDHEN, SYDVKM. The V and J ends lost 6 bases and 8 bases, in that order; junction bases with no gene match: 4. This CDR3 region has 13 residues. The CDR3 DNA is TGTGCCAGCAGCCCCGGACAGGGGGACATTCAGTACTTC. This codes for CASSPGQGDIQYF.

The V and J genes are TRBV5-6 and TRBJ2-2; maybe TRBD2 (5 bases). Germline CDR1 SGHDT, CDR2 YYEEEE. The CDR3 totals 14 residues. V was pared by 0 bases and J by 5 bases, with 8 bases between. This CDR3 reads CASSLGPGTGELFF. The CDR3 bases are TGTGCCAGCAGCTTGGGTCCGGGGACCGGGGAGCTGTTTTTT.

V and J are TRBV4-3 and TRBJ2-3; TRBD2 matches 8 bases. CDR3 size: 18 residues. CDR1 is LGHNA, CDR2 YSLEER, per germline. V was clipped by 0 bases and J by 0 bases; unmatched bases: 8. Here the CDR3 reads CASSQDLAASGSTDTQYF. The CDR3 nucleotides read TGCGCCAGCAGCCAAGATCTCGCGGCTAGCGGGAGCACAGATACGCAGTATTTT.

V and J are TRBV7-9 and TRBJ2-5; no firm D call. Germline CDR1 SEHNR, CDR2 FQNEAQ (reference sequence). Trimming shortened V by 1 base and J by 5 bases, and 14 bases separated the two germline ends. This CDR3 spans 15 amino acids. Here the CDR3 DNA reads TGTGCCAGCAGCTTAGACGGTCTGGCGGAGGAGACCCAGTACTTC. This codes for CASSLDGLAEETQYF.

This clone was counted a single time. Written as DNA, the CDR3 is TGTGCCGGCCGGGACAGAGGGGGAACTGAAGCTTTCTTT. This codes for CAGRDRGGTEAFF. The rearrangement joins TRBV30 to TRBJ1-1, with 7 positions matching TRBD1. Germline lookup yields CDR1 GTSNPN and CDR2 SVGIG (reference sequence). The CDR3 covers 13 residues. The V and J ends lost 8 bases and 5 bases, in that order; junction bases with no gene match: 11.

This clone appeared a single time. V gene TRBV30 combines with J gene TRBJ1-5; 9 bases fit TRBD1. CDR3 size: 15 residues. CDR1 and CDR2 from the germline V gene are GTSNPN and SVGIG (reference sequence). Germline trimming cut 3 bases from V and 4 bases from J; bases unmatched to any gene: 7. In DNA, the CDR3 is TGTGCCTGGAGCACAGGGGGCTGGGCAAATCAGCCCCAGCATTTT. Translation gives CAWSTGGWANQPQHF.

This clone is medium-sized (0.01 to 0.1%). The chain is built from TRBV2 and TRBJ1-5; D remains ambiguous. Germline-derived CDR1 and CDR2 are SNHLY and FYNNEI. CDR3 length equals 13 residues. V lost 9 bases, J lost 3 bases, and 12 bases lay in between. The CDR3 DNA is TGTGCCAGTACCATCTCCCCCAATCAGCCCCAGCATTTT. Translation gives CASTISPNQPQHF.

This chain joins TRBV7-2 and TRBJ1-2; D is ambiguous. In germline, CDR1 is SGHTA, CDR2 FQGNSA. This CDR3 has 12 amino acids. V was pared by 5 bases and J by 8 bases, with 12 bases between. CDR3 nucleotide sequence: TGTGCCAGCAGCCAGGATGTCTACGGCTACACCTTC. Encoded protein: CASSQDVYGYTF.

The chain uses TRBV4-1 and TRBJ2-2; no clear D. The CDR3 length is 13 residues. The germline gives CDR1 MGHRA, CDR2 YSYEKL. Trimming removed 4 bases from V and 5 bases from J, with 8 bases in between. Written as DNA, the CDR3 is TGCGCCAGCAGCCGAGCTAGGACCGGGGAGCTGTTTTTT. Residues: CASSRARTGELFF.

The rearrangement joins TRBV29-1 to TRBJ1-2, with TRBD1 matching over 7 bases. Germline-derived CDR1 and CDR2 are SQVTM and ANQGSEA. The trim removed 6 bases at V and 3 bases at J, leaving 1 base unmatched. This CDR3 comprises 11 residues. The DNA of the CDR3 is TGCAGCGTGGGGACAGACTATGGCTACACCTTC. This translates into CSVGTDYGYTF. Supplemented by reference TRBV29-1 and TRBJ1-2, the full variable domain reads SAVISQKPSRDICQRGTSLTIQCQVDSQVTMMFWYRQQPGQSLTLIATANQGSEATYESGFVIDKFPISRPNLTFSTLTVSNMSPEDSSIYLCSVGTDYGYTFGSGTRLTVV.

The chain has TRBV4-3 and TRBJ1-2; weak D call: TRBD1 (5 bases). Deletions cut 2 bases from V and 3 bases from J, with 13 bases between. This CDR3 spans 15 amino acids. Germline values: CDR1 LGHNA, CDR2 YSLEER. The CDR3, as DNA: TGCGCCAGCAGCCAAAGTAACAGGCCGCACTATGGCTACACCTTC. Translating it yields CASSQSNRPHYGYTF.

In the case of this clone: The junction shows a germline mismatch at one end, possibly a read error. Additional DNA sequences in this sample encode the identical CDR3. This chain connects TRBV11-2 to TRBJ2-5; weak D call: TRBD1 (7 bases). Germline loops: CDR1 SGHAT, CDR2 FQNNGV. CDR3 length equals 14 residues. Here the CDR3 reads CASSLGGGMKTQYF. The CDR3 nucleotides read TGCGCCAGCAGCTTAGGAGGGGGCATGAAGACCCAGTACTTC.

Details on this clone: The identical CDR3 is also encoded by other nucleotide sequences in the sample. The CDR3 here is CASSPYTGELFF. CDR3 coding DNA: TGCGCCAGCAGCCCTTACACCGGGGAGCTGTTTTTT. V is TRBV5-1 and J is TRBJ2-2, with D unclear. V gave up 4 bases and J gave up 3 bases, with 4 bases separating them. This CDR3 is 12 amino acids long. CDR1 and CDR2 from the germline V gene are SGHRS and YFSETQ.